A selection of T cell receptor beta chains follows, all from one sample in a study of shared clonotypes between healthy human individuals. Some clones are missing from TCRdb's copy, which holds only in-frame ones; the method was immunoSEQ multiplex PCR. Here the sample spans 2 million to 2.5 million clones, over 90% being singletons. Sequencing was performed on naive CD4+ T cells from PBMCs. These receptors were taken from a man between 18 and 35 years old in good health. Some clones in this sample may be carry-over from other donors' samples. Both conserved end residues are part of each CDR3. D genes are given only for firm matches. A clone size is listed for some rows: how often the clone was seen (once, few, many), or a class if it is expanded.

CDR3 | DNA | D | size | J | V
CASSLEAGLTYEQYF | TGCGCCAGCAGCTTGGAGGCGGGGCTTACCTACGAGCAGTACTTC | - | - | TRBJ2-7 | TRBV5-1
CASSLVKGVAGEYEQYF | TGTGCCAGCAGCTTAGTTAAGGGGGTAGCGGGAGAATACGAGCAGTACTTC | TRBD2 | - | TRBJ2-7 | TRBV7-8
CASSVEGLAWYNEQFF | TGTGCCAGCAGCGTAGAAGGGCTAGCTTGGTACAATGAGCAGTTCTTC | - | once | TRBJ2-1 | TRBV9
CASSQVGTLDEQYF | TGCGCCAGCAGCCAAGTCGGGACTCTGGACGAGCAGTACTTC | - | - | TRBJ2-7 | TRBV4-1
CASSLQPGLAEGGDIQYF | TGTGCCAGCAGCTTACAACCCGGACTAGCGGAGGGAGGGGACATTCAGTACTTC | TRBD2 | - | TRBJ2-4 | TRBV7-9
CASSEFRGRGETQYF | TGTGCCAGCAGTGAATTTAGGGGGCGCGGAGAGACCCAGTACTTC | TRBD1 | - | TRBJ2-5 | TRBV2
CASSVGGEANYGYTF | TGTGCCAGCAGCGTAGGCGGAGAAGCAAACTATGGCTACACCTTC | - | - | TRBJ1-2 | TRBV9
CASSLNGGGNTIYF | TGTGCCAGCAGCTTAAATGGGGGAGGAAACACCATATATTTT | - | few | TRBJ1-3 | TRBV7-3
CASSLDSQSSTQYF | TGTGCCAGCAGCTTGGACAGCCAGTCCAGTACGCAGTATTTT | - | - | TRBJ2-3 | TRBV5-4
CASSFSDGGETQYF | TGCGCCAGCAGCTTTTCTGACGGAGGGGAGACCCAGTACTTC | - | - | TRBJ2-5 | TRBV5-1
CASGPRNTGELFF | TGTGCCAGCGGTCCTAGGAACACCGGGGAGCTGTTTTTT | - | - | TRBJ2-2 | TRBV5-4
CASSPPGQVYEQYF | TGTGCCAGCTCACCACCGGGACAGGTCTACGAGCAGTACTTC | TRBD1 | - | TRBJ2-7 | TRBV18
CSVSTGGVRYGYTF | TGCAGCGTTTCTACAGGGGGCGTCAGATATGGCTACACCTTC | TRBD1 | - | TRBJ1-2 | TRBV29-1
CASSLKSYHNEQFF | TGTGCCAGCAGCTTAAAATCCTACCACAATGAGCAGTTCTTC | - | - | TRBJ2-1 | TRBV7-3
CASSSRLAGSDTQYF | TGTGCCAGCAGCTCCCGACTAGCGGGATCAGATACGCAGTATTTT | TRBD2 | - | TRBJ2-3 | TRBV7-2
CASRSAGGLSYNEQFF | TGTGCCAGCAGATCAGCGGGGGGCTTGTCCTACAATGAGCAGTTCTTC | TRBD2 | - | TRBJ2-1 | TRBV28
CASSGSGDTQYF | TGTGCCAGCAGTGGGTCGGGAGATACGCAGTATTTT | - | - | TRBJ2-3 | TRBV2
CASSLGTGSEAFF | TGTGCCAGCAGCCTCGGGACAGGGAGTGAAGCTTTCTTT | TRBD1 | - | TRBJ1-1 | TRBV6-5
CASSLRTSGWYEQYF | TGTGCCAGCAGCTTAAGGACTAGCGGGTGGTACGAGCAGTACTTC | TRBD2 | - | TRBJ2-7 | TRBV7-8
CAITPDSALDTIYF | TGTGCCATCACCCCGGACAGTGCTCTTGACACCATATATTTT | - | - | TRBJ1-3 | TRBV10-3
CASSPAVGGRDTEAFF | TGCGCCAGCAGCCCCGCAGTAGGGGGAAGGGACACTGAAGCTTTCTTT | - | - | TRBJ1-1 | TRBV4-1
CASSLWGRETQYF | TGTGCCAGCAGCTTGTGGGGTCGAGAGACCCAGTACTTC | - | - | TRBJ2-5 | TRBV5-6
CASSQGRNEKLFF | TGTGCCAGCAGCCAAGGACGTAATGAAAAACTGTTTTTT | - | - | TRBJ1-4 | TRBV7-3
CASRIAAYQETQYF | TGTGCCAGCCGAATAGCGGCGTACCAAGAGACCCAGTACTTC | - | - | TRBJ2-5 | TRBV27
CASSDQGAALGEQFF | TGTGCCAGCAGTGACCAAGGGGCAGCCTTGGGTGAGCAGTTCTTC | - | - | TRBJ2-1 | TRBV2
CASSETSGGLYEQYF | TGTGCCAGCAGTGAAACTAGCGGGGGACTCTACGAGCAGTACTTC | TRBD2 | - | TRBJ2-7 | TRBV28
CASSPRQGGTEAFF | TGTGCCAGCAGTCCTCGACAGGGGGGGACTGAAGCTTTCTTT | TRBD1 | - | TRBJ1-1 | TRBV6-6
CASSPMGPGDYEQYF | TGCGCCAGCAGCCCCATGGGGCCGGGAGACTACGAGCAGTACTTC | - | - | TRBJ2-7 | TRBV5-1
CAIMEQGKVATNEKLFF | TGTGCCATCATGGAACAGGGGAAAGTAGCAACTAATGAAAAACTGTTTTTT | TRBD1 | - | TRBJ1-4 | TRBV10-3
CASSLAPRGNTEAFF | TGTGCCAGCAGCTTAGCGCCCAGGGGCAACACTGAAGCTTTCTTT | - | - | TRBJ1-1 | TRBV7-8
CASSPPLGVMAGSYEQYF | TGTGCCAGCAGCCCACCGTTGGGGGTTATGGCGGGCTCCTACGAGCAGTACTTC | - | - | TRBJ2-7 | TRBV28
CASSQRAWDTEAFF | TGCGCCAGCAGCCAGCGAGCGTGGGACACTGAAGCTTTCTTT | - | - | TRBJ1-1 | TRBV5-1
CASSPLTGRGDTQYF | TGCGCCAGCAGCCCACTGACAGGGAGAGGAGATACGCAGTATTTT | TRBD1 | - | TRBJ2-3 | TRBV5-1
CASSADRTSYEQYF | TGTGCCAGCAGTGCGGACAGGACCTCCTACGAGCAGTACTTC | TRBD1 | once | TRBJ2-7 | TRBV6-4
CASSDPGGTDTQYF | TGTGCCAGCAGTGACCCGGGGGGCACAGATACGCAGTATTTT | - | - | TRBJ2-3 | TRBV25-1
CASSPDQGVAEAFF | TGTGCCAGCTCACCAGACCAGGGGGTGGCTGAAGCTTTCTTT | TRBD1 | - | TRBJ1-1 | TRBV18
CSVGIGSTGNTIYF | TGCAGCGTTGGCATCGGGTCGACTGGAAACACCATATATTTT | - | - | TRBJ1-3 | TRBV29-1
CASSITIAKSTDTQYF | TGTGCCAGTAGTATAACGATAGCTAAAAGCACAGATACGCAGTATTTT | - | - | TRBJ2-3 | TRBV19
CATTPIAGHSYNEQFF | TGTGCCACCACTCCCATAGCGGGACACTCCTACAATGAGCAGTTCTTC | TRBD2 | once | TRBJ2-1 | TRBV19
CASSAYPGQAYEQYF | TGTGCCAGCAGCGCCTATCCGGGACAGGCCTACGAGCAGTACTTC | TRBD1 | - | TRBJ2-7 | TRBV9
CASSPRPSLSYEQYF | TGTGCCAGCTCACCACGTCCCAGTTTGTCCTACGAGCAGTACTTC | - | - | TRBJ2-7 | TRBV18
CASSVAGLGGELFF | TGTGCCAGCAGCGTAGCCGGGCTCGGGGGGGAGCTGTTTTTT | - | - | TRBJ2-2 | TRBV9
CASSTQASGRTDEQYF | TGTGCCAGCAGTACTCAAGCTAGCGGGAGAACGGACGAGCAGTACTTC | TRBD2 | - | TRBJ2-7 | TRBV28
CASTLDRGLGYTF | TGTGCCAGCACCCTAGACAGGGGGCTTGGCTACACCTTC | TRBD1 | - | TRBJ1-2 | TRBV6-1
CAWSGPHYEQYF | TGTGCCTGGAGTGGGCCTCACTACGAGCAGTACTTC | - | - | TRBJ2-7 | TRBV30
CASSVATAYAQYF | TGTGCCAGCAGCGTAGCTACGGCCTATGCGCAGTATTTT | - | - | TRBJ2-3 | TRBV9
CASSSGQGRSYEQYF | TGTGCCAGCAGCTCGGGACAGGGGCGTTCCTACGAGCAGTACTTC | TRBD1 | once | TRBJ2-7 | TRBV11-2